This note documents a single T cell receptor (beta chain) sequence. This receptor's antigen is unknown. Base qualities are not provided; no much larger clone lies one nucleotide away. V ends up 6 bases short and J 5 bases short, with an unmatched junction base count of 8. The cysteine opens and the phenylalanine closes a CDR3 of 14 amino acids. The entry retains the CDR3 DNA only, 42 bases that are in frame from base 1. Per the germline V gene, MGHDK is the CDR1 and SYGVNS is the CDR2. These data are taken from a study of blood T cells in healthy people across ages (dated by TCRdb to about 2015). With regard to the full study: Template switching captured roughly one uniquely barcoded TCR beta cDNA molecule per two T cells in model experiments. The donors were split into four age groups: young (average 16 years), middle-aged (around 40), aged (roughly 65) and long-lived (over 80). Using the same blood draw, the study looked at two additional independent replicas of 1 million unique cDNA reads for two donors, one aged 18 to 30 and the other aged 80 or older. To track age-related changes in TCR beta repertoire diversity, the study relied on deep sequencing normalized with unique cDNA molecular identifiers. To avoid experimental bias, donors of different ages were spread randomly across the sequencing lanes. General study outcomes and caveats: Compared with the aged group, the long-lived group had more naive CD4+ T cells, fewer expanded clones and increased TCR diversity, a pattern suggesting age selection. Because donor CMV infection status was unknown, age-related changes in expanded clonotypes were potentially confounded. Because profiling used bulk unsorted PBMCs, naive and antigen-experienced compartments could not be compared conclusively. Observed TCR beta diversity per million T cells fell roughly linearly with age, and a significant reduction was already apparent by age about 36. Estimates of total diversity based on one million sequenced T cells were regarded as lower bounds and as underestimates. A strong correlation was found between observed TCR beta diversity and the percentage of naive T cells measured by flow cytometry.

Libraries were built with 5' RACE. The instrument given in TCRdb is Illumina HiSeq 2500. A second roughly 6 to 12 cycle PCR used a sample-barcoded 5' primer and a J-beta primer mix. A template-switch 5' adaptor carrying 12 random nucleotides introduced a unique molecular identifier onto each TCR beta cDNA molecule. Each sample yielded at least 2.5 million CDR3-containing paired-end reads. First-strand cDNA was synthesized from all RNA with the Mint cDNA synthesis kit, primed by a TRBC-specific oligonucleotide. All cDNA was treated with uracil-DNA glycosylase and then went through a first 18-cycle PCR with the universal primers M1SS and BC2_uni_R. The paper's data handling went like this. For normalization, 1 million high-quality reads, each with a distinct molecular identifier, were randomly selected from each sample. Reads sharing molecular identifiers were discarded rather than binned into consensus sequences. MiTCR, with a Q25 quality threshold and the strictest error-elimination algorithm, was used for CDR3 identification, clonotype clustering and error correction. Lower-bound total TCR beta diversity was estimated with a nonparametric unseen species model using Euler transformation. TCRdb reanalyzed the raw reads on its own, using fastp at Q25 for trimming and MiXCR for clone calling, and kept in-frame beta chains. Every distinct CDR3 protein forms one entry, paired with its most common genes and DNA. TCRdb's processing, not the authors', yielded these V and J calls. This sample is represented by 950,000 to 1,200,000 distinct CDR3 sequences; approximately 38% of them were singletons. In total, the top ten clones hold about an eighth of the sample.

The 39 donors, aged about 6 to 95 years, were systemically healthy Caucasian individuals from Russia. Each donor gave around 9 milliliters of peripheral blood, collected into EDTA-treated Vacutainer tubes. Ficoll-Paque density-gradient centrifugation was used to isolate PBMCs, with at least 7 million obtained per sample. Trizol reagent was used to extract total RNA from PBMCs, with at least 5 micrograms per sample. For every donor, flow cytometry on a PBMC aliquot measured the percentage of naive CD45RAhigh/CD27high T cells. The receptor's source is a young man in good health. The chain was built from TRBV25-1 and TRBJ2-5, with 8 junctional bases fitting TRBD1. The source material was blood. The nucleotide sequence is TGTGCCAGCAGCCCCCATAGGACAGGGGAGACCCAGTACTTC. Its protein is CASSPHRTGETQYF.